This T cell receptor beta chain was documented in a study of cytomegalovirus exposure and HLA in healthy donors. The donors were members of the roughly 120-subject validation cohort (separate from the approximately 670-subject first cohort). The study's findings and limits: TCR beta chains numbering more than 150 were designated cytomegalovirus-associated. Subsequent analysis revealed that first-cohort TCR clusters tended to co-occur in the 130 or so validation repertoires.

Data came from immunoSEQ multiplex PCR; TCRdb stores just in-frame clones and leaves some out. The table has more than 95,000 clones, approximately 88% seen once. Notes on this clone: What it recognizes is unknown.

From germline, CDR1 is SGHDN and CDR2 FVKESK. The trim removed 6 bases at V and 5 bases at J, leaving 6 bases unmatched. CDR3 length: 13 amino acids. The receptor was isolated from a woman between 18 and 29 years old in good health and CMV-seronegative. J is TRBJ2-7 and V is TRBV14; TRBD2 aligns across 8 bases. Sequenced material: PBMCs. As DNA, the CDR3 is TGTGCCAGCAGTGACGGACTAGCAGACGAGCAGTACTTC. Its translation: CASSDGLADEQYF.